This T cell receptor beta chain was identified during a study of CD8+ T cells in alopecia areata. Findings and caveats of the study: Scalp clonality and expanded CD8+ clones among the top 100 showed significant decreases with tofacitinib.

Points on this clone: The antigen remains undetermined.

The treatment: oral pan-JAK inhibitor, 5-10 mg twice daily. Sorting of PBMCs yielded the CD4+ and CD8+ T cells. Following RNA extraction, reverse transcription yielded cDNA that acted as the sequencing template. The repertoire was sequenced with immunoSEQ multiplex PCR; TCRdb's copy has only in-frame clones and lacks some. This sample has 80,000 or so clones, with around 66% found just once. Germline CDR1 and CDR2: MNHEY and SMNVEV (reference sequence). The CDR3 totals 14 residues. Trimming removed 4 bases at V and 4 bases at J, with 11 bases between. The sequenced sample was CD8+ T cells sorted from blood, obtained at week 24, from a patient treated with tofacitinib. The chain couples TRBV27 to TRBJ2-1; D uncertain. This clonotype was sampled from a human donor with alopecia areata. The CDR3 loop is CASSSTPVYNEQFF. The CDR3 DNA reads TGTGCCAGCAGTTCGACGCCCGTATACAATGAGCAGTTCTTC.